Presented here are 18 T cell receptor beta chains from one specimen sequenced in a study of identical twins. TCRdb used MiXCR to reprocess the 5' RACE reads, holding one entry per CDR3 protein. The sample lists over 500,000 distinct CDR3 sequences, under 25% occurring once. These data are also associated with another study on T cells expressing NK-cell markers.

Sequencing used CD4+ T cells sorted from blood. The receptor set was obtained from a woman between 18 and 29 years old in good health.

The chain combines TRBV18 with TRBJ2-7; D gene uncertain. Trimming stripped 3 bases from V and 2 bases from J, with 17 bases between. Germline V lookup: CDR1 KGHSH, CDR2 LQKENI. The CDR3 consists of 16 residues. In DNA, the CDR3 is TGTGCCAGCTCACCTTATTCGAGACTTTCTACCTACGAGCAGTACTTC. It is translated as CASSPYSRLSTYEQYF.

The table lists this clonotype with many counts. The chain uses TRBV5-1 and TRBJ1-1; 8 bases agree with TRBD1. The CDR3 is made up of 15 amino acids. Looked up from germline, CDR1 is SGHRS and CDR2 is YFSETQ. V lost 0 bases to trimming and J lost 4 bases; unmatched junction nucleotides: 5. The CDR3 spells CASSLVGQGSTEAFF. The CDR3 coding sequence is TGCGCCAGCAGCTTGGTCGGACAGGGAAGCACTGAAGCTTTCTTT. Using reference TRBV5-1 and TRBJ1-1 for the parts outside the CDR3, the full variable domain is KAGVTQTPRYLIKTRGQQVTLSCSPISGHRSVSWYQQTPGQGLQFLFEYFSETQRNKGNFPGRFSGRQFSNSRSEMNVSTLELGDSALYLCASSLVGQGSTEAFFGQGTRLTVV.

The CDR3 is CASSAGQKNSNQPQHF. As DNA, the CDR3 is TGTGCCAGCAGCGCGGGACAAAAGAATAGCAATCAGCCCCAGCATTTT. The chain recombines TRBV11-2 with TRBJ1-5; a weak D match, TRBD1 (6 bases). Germline CDR1 is SGHAT and CDR2 is FQNNGV. The length of the CDR3 is 16 residues. V shed 5 bases and J shed 0 bases, with 14 bases lying between them.

V gene TRBV20-1 combines with J gene TRBJ1-5; TRBD1 aligns across 8 bases. The J segment lost 2 bases and the V segment lost 7 bases, leaving 7 bases of the junction unmatched. This CDR3 has 14 amino acids. Germline V gene lookup returns CDR1 DFQATT and CDR2 SNEGSKA (reference sequence). The CDR3 sequence is CSGSGGTGNQPQHF. The CDR3 region has the DNA TGCAGTGGATCAGGGGGCACGGGCAATCAGCCCCAGCATTTT.

The chain is built from TRBV5-1 and TRBJ2-7; D is possibly TRBD1 or TRBD2 (7 bases each). This CDR3 region has 14 residues. Trimming took off 7 bases at V and 5 bases at J, with 19 bases between the two ends. CDR1 and CDR2 from the germline V gene are SGHRS and YFSETQ. CDR3 protein: CASSSRGGQDEQYF. In DNA form, the CDR3 reads TGCGCCAGCTCCTCCAGGGGGGGCCAGGACGAGCAGTACTTC.

The chain combines TRBV2 with TRBJ2-1; 10 nucleotides match TRBD2. The V segment lost 4 bases and the J segment 7 bases; nucleotides outside the gene matches: 7. The CDR3 contains 15 residues. In germline, CDR1 is SNHLY, CDR2 FYNNEI. In nucleotides, the CDR3 is TGTGCCAGCAGTGCTCCTAGCGGGAGAGGTAATGAGCAGTTCTTC. Its translation is CASSAPSGRGNEQFF.

This clonotype was recorded many times. Here the CDR3 DNA reads TGCAGTGCTAGACTAGCGGGGTCGACAGATACGCAGTATTTT. Amino acid sequence: CSARLAGSTDTQYF. The V and J genes are TRBV20-1 and TRBJ2-3, with 9 bases that match TRBD2. The V segment lost 2 bases and the J segment 3 bases; nucleotides outside the gene matches: 3. The CDR3 totals 14 residues. CDR1 is DFQATT, CDR2 SNEGSKA, per germline (reference sequence).

This clonotype came up a few times. The genes are TRBV2 and TRBJ1-1; D may be TRBD1 (5 bases). Trimming cost V 4 bases and J 2 bases, with 8 bases left between them. Looked up from germline, CDR1 is SNHLY and CDR2 is FYNNEI. The CDR3 extends over 13 amino acids. The CDR3 nucleotides are TGTGCCAGCAGTGGGGACCACAACACTGAAGCTTTCTTT. Translating gives CASSGDHNTEAFF.

Regarding this clonotype: The junction shows a germline mismatch at one end, possibly a read error. The chain has TRBV7-7 and TRBJ2-1; 9 nucleotides line up with TRBD2. The CDR3 is made up of 16 amino acids. Germline CDR1 reads SSHAT; CDR2 reads FNYEAQ (reference sequence). The CDR3 DNA follows: TGTGCTAGCAGCTTAGGCGGGGGGGCCGCTATGAATGAGCAGTTCTTC. Its protein product is CASSLGGGAAMNEQFF.

This sequence joins TRBV29-1 and TRBJ1-1; the D is unclear. The ends were cut back, 2 bases at V and 1 base at J, with 8 bases in the middle. In germline, CDR1 is SQVTM, CDR2 ANQGSEA. The CDR3 consists of 13 residues. CDR3 in DNA: TGCAGCGTTGAACGTCAGACGAACACTGAAGCTTTCTTT. It encodes CSVERQTNTEAFF.

This clonotype was counted ten times or more. The chain employs TRBV7-2 and TRBJ2-3; the D gene could be TRBD1 or TRBD2 (5 bases each). CDR1 and CDR2 (germline): SGHTA, FQGNSA. The ends were cut back, 5 bases at V and 7 bases at J, with 10 bases in the middle. This CDR3 has 12 amino acids. CDR3 sequence reads: CASSTGPNTQYF. In DNA, the CDR3 is TGTGCCAGCAGCACGGGACCGAATACGCAGTATTTT.

The chain couples TRBV11-2 to TRBJ1-1; unclear D gene. The CDR3 spans 16 residues. Germline loops: CDR1 SGHAT, CDR2 FQNNGV. The germline V and J ends were trimmed by 5 bases and 3 bases, with 19 bases remaining between them. This CDR3 is CASSLTMVRPDTEAFF. CDR3 DNA: TGTGCCAGCAGCCTAACCATGGTTCGCCCGGACACTGAAGCTTTCTTT.

This clonotype was observed a handful of times. This chain uses TRBV20-1 with TRBJ2-1; 14 nucleotides agree with TRBD2. The CDR3 is made up of 18 amino acids. CDR1 and CDR2 (germline): DFQATT, SNEGSKA (reference sequence). Losses at the gene ends were 5 bases for V and 3 bases for J; bases not matched to a gene: 12. CDR3 bases: TGCAGTGCTCCCCAACCGGGACTAGCGGGAGCTCGCTACAATGAGCAGTTCTTC. Its protein is CSAPQPGLAGARYNEQFF.

This chain links TRBV20-1 with TRBJ2-1; TRBD2 matches at 10 bases. The CDR3 runs 19 residues. Germline CDR1 DFQATT, CDR2 SNEGSKA (reference sequence). Trimming at V came to 0 bases and at J to 8 bases, leaving 19 bases not matched to a gene. This CDR3 reads CSARDPLAGAYPRGDEQFF. CDR3 coding DNA: TGCAGTGCTAGAGATCCGCTAGCGGGAGCCTATCCCAGAGGGGATGAGCAGTTCTTC.

There are a few counts of this clonotype. This chain joins TRBV24-1 and TRBJ2-2; 10 positions agree with TRBD1. The CDR3 sequence is 17 residues long. Looked up from germline, CDR1 is KGHDR and CDR2 is SFDVKD. Losses at the gene ends were 5 bases for V and 4 bases for J; bases not matched to a gene: 9. CDR3 nucleotides: TGTGCCACCAGTGCACCGACCGGGACAGGGGTCACCGGGGAGCTGTTTTTT. This codes for CATSAPTGTGVTGELFF.

The chain recombines TRBV11-2 with TRBJ2-5, with 8 bases lining up with TRBD2. The CDR3 is 15 amino acids. Per germline, CDR1 SGHAT and CDR2 FQNNGV. V lost 5 bases to trimming and J lost 4 bases; unmatched junction nucleotides: 9. This CDR3 is CASSPLSGRGETQYF. In DNA form, the CDR3 reads TGTGCCAGCAGCCCCTTGAGCGGGAGAGGAGAGACCCAGTACTTC. The full variable domain, with the rest looked up from reference TRBV11-2 and TRBJ2-5, is EAGVAQSPRYKIIEKRQSVAFWCNPISGHATLYWYQQILGQGPKLLIQFQNNGVVDDSQLPKDRFSAERLKGVDSTLKIQPAKLEDSAVYLCASSPLSGRGETQYFGPGTRLLVL.

There are a few counts of this clonotype. The CDR3 nucleotides are TGTGCCAGCAGTTTTCCCCGACGGGAGCAGTACTTC. Translated, it gives CASSFPRREQYF. The rearrangement links TRBV12-3 or TRBV12-4 to TRBJ2-7; D gene unclear. The CDR3 spans 12 residues. Between the trimmed V and J ends, which lost 3 bases and 7 bases, there was a span of 10 bases.

This sequence joins TRBV12-3 or TRBV12-4 and TRBJ2-7; no definite D call. CDR3 length: 13 residues. The germline V and J ends were trimmed by 3 bases and 2 bases, with 8 bases remaining between them. The CDR3 spells CASSFQRPYEQYF. In nucleotides, the CDR3 is TGTGCCAGCAGTTTCCAGAGGCCCTACGAGCAGTACTTC.